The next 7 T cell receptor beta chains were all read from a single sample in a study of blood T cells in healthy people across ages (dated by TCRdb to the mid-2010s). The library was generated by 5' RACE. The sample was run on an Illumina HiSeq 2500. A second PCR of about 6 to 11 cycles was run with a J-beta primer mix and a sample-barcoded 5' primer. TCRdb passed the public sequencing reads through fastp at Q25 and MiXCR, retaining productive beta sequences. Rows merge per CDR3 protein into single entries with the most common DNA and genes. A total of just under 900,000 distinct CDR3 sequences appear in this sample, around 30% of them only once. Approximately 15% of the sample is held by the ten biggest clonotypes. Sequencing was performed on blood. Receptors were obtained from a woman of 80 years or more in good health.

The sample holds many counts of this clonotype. The CDR3 is CASTAQGPSQAFF. The CDR3 bases are TGTGCCAGCACCGCCCAGGGCCCCTCTCAAGCTTTCTTT. V and J are TRBV5-6 and TRBJ1-1; weak D call: TRBD1 (5 bases). CDR1 is SGHDT, CDR2 YYEEEE, per germline. The CDR3 loop spans 13 amino acids. V lost 6 bases, J lost 9 bases, and 18 bases lay in between.

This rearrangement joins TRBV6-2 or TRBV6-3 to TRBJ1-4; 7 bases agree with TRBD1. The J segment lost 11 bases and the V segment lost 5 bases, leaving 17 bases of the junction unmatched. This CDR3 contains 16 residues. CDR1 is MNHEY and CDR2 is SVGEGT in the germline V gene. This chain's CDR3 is CASSLDRDPSPGKLFF. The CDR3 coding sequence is TGTGCCAGCAGTCTCGACAGGGACCCATCCCCGGGCAAACTGTTTTTT.

The CDR3 bases are TGTGCCAGCAGCCCCCGCGGAGGGCTATGGACCGGGGAGCTGTTTTTT. Protein sequence: CASSPRGGLWTGELFF. V usage is TRBV5-4 and J usage is TRBJ2-2; TRBD2 might be the D (6 bases). V was cut by 4 bases and J by 5 bases, with 18 bases left in between. The CDR3 runs 16 residues. Germline V gene lookup returns CDR1 SGHNT and CDR2 YYREEE (reference sequence).

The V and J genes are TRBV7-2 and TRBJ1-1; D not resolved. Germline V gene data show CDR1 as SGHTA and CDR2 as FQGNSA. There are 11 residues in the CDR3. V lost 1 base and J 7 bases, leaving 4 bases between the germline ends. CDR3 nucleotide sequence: TGTGCCAGCAGCTTAGTTCATGAAGCTTTCTTT. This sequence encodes CASSLVHEAFF.

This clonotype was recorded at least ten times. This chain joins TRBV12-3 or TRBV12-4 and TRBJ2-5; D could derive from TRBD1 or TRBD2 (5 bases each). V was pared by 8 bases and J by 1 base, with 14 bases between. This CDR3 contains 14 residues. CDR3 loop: CASGPGRSQETQYF. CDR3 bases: TGTGCCAGCGGACCGGGACGCTCCCAAGAGACCCAGTACTTC.

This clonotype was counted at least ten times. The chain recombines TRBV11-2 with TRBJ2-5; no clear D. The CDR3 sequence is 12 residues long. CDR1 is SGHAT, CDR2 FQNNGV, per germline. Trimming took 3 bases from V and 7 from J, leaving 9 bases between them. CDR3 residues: CASSFLDGTQYF. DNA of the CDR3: TGTGCCAGCAGCTTTCTCGACGGGACCCAGTACTTC.

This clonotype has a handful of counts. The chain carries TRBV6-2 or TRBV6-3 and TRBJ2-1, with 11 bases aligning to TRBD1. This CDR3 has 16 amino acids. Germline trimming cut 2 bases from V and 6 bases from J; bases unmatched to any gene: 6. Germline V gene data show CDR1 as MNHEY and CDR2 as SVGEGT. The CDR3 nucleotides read TGTGCCAGCAGTTACAGAGGACAGGGGGCGCTCAATGAGCAGTTCTTC. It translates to CASSYRGQGALNEQFF.